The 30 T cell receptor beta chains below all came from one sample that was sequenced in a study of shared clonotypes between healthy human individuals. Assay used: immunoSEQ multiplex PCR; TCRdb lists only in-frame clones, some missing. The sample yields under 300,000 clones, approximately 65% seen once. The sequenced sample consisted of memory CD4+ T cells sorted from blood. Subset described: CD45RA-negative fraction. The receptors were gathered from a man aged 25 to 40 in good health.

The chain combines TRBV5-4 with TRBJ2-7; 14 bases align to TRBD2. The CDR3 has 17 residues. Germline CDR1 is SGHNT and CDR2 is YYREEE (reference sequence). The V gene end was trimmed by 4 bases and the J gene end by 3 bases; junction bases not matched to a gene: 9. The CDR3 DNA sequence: TGTGCCAGCAGCCCCGGGGGGACTAGCGGGAGAGTCTACGAGCAGTACTTC. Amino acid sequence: CASSPGGTSGRVYEQYF.

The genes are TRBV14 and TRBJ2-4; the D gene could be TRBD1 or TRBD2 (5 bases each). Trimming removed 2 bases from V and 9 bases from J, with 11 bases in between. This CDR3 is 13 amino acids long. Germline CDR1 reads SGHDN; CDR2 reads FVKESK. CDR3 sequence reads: CASSQSWGSIQYF. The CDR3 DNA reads TGTGCCAGCAGCCAATCGTGGGGGAGCATTCAGTACTTC. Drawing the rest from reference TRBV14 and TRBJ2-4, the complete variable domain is EAGVTQFPSHSVIEKGQTVTLRCDPISGHDNLYWYRRVMGKEIKFLLHFVKESKQDESGMPNNRFLAERTGGTYSTLKVQPAELEDSGVYFCASSQSWGSIQYFGAGTRLSVL.

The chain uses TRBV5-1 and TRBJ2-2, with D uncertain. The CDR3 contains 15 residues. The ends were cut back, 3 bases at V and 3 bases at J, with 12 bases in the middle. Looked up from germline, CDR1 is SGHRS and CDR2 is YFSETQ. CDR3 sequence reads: CASSSLTKYTGELFF. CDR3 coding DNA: TGCGCCAGCAGCTCCTTGACAAAATACACCGGGGAGCTGTTTTTT.

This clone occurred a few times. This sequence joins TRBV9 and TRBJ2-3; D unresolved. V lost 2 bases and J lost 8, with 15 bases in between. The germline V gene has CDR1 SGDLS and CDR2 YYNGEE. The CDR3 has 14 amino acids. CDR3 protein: CASSVAGTDSTQYF. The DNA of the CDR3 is TGTGCCAGCAGCGTGGCCGGTACCGACTCTACGCAGTATTTT.

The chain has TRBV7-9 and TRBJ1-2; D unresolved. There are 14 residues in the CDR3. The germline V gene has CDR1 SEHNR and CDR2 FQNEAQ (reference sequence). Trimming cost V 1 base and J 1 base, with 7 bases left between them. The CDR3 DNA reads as TGTGCCAGCAGCTTAGAGCAGGTTAACTATGGCTACACCTTC. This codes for CASSLEQVNYGYTF.

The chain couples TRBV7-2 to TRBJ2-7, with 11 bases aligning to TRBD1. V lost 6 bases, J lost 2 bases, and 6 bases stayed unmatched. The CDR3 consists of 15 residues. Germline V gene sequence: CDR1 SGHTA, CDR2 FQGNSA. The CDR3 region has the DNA TGTGCCAGCAGTTCCTGGGGACAGGGGGCCTACGAGCAGTACTTC. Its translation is CASSSWGQGAYEQYF.

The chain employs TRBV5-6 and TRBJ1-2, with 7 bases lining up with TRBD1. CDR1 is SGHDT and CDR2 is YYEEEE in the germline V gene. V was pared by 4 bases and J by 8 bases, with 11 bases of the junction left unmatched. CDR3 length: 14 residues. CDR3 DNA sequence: TGTGCCAGCAGCCCCACGGACAGGCCCTTGGGCTACACCTTC. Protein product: CASSPTDRPLGYTF.

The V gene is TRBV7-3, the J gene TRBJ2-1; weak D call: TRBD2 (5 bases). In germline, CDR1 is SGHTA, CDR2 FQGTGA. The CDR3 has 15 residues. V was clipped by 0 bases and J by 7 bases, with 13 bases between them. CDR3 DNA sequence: TGTGCCAGCAGCTTAACGGCTAGCTACGGGAATGAGCAGTTCTTC. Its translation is CASSLTASYGNEQFF.

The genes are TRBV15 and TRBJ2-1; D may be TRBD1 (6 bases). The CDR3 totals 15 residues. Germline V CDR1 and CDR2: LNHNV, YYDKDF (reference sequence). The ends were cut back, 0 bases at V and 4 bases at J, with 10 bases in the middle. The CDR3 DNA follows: TGTGCCACCAGCAGAGACCCTACAGGGTACAATGAGCAGTTCTTC. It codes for CATSRDPTGYNEQFF.

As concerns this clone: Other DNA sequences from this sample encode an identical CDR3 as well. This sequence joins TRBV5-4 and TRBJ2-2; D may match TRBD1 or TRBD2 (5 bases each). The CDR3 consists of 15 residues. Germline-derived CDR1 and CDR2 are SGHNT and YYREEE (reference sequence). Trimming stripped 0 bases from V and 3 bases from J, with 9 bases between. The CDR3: CASSLGGRDTGELFF. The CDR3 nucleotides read TGTGCCAGCAGCTTGGGGGGGAGAGACACCGGGGAGCTGTTTTTT.

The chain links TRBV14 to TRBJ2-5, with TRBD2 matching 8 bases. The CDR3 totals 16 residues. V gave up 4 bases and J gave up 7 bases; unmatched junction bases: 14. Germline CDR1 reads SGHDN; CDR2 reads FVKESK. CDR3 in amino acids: CASSRGFGRASGTQYF. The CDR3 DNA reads TGTGCCAGCAGCCGAGGGTTCGGGAGGGCGTCGGGGACCCAGTACTTC.

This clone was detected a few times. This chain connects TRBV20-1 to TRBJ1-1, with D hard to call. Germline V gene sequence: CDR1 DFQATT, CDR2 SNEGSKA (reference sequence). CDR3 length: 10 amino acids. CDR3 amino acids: CLSRFTEAFF. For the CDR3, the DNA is TGCCTCAGTAGGTTTACTGAAGCTTTCTTT.

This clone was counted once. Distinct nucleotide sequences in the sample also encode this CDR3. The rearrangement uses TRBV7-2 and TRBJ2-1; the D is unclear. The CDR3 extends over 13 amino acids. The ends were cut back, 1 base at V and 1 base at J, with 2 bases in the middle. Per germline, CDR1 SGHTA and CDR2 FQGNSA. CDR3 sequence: CASSLGSYNEQFF. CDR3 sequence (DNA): TGTGCCAGCAGCTTAGGATCCTACAATGAGCAGTTCTTC. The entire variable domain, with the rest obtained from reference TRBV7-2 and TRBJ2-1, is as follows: GAGVSQSPSNKVTEKGKDVELRCDPISGHTALYWYRQSLGQGLEFLIYFQGNSAPDKSGLPSDRFSAERTGGSVSTLTIQRTQQEDSAVYLCASSLGSYNEQFFGPGTRLTVL.

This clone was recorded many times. CDR3 sequence: CSVAGTAYEQYF. DNA for the CDR3: TGCAGCGTTGCTGGTACGGCCTACGAGCAGTACTTC. The chain couples TRBV29-1 to TRBJ2-7; D is uncertain. The ends were cut back, 4 bases at V and 2 bases at J, with 9 bases in the middle. Per the germline V gene, CDR1 is SQVTM and CDR2 is ANQGSEA. There are 12 residues in the CDR3.

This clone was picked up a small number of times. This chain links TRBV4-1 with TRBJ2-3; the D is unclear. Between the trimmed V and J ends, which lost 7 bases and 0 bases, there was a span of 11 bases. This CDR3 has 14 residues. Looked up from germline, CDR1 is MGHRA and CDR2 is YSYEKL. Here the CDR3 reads CASTRGLSTDTQYF. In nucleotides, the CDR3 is TGCGCCAGCACTCGCGGCCTAAGCACAGATACGCAGTATTTT.

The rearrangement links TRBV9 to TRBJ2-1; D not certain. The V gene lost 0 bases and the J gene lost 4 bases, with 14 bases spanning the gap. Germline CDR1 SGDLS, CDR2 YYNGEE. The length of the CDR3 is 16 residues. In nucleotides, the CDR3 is TGTGCCAGCAGCGTAGATTCGGAGCTATCTTACAATGAGCAGTTCTTC. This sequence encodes CASSVDSELSYNEQFF.

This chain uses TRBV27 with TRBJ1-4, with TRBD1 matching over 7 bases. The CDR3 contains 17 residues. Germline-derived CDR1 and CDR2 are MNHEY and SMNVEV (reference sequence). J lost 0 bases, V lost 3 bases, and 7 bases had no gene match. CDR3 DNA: TGTGCCAGCAGTTTGGGACAGTTTTCCTCAACTAATGAAAAACTGTTTTTT. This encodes CASSLGQFSSTNEKLFF.

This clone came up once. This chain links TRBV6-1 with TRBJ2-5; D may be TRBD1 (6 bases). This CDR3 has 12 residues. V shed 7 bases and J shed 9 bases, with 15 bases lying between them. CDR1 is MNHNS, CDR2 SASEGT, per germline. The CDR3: CASTVGAGAQYF. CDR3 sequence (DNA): TGTGCCAGCACTGTAGGGGCAGGGGCCCAGTACTTC.

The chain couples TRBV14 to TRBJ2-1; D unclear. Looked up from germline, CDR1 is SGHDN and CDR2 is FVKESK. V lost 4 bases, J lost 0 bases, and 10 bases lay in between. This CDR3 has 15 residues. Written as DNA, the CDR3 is TGTGCCAGCAGCCCCATCACAAGCTCCTACAATGAGCAGTTCTTC. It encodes CASSPITSSYNEQFF.

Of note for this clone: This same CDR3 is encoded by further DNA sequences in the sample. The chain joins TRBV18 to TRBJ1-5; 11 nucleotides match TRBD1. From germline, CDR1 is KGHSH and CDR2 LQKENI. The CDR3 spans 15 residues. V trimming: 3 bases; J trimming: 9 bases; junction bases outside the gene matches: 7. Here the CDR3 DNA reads TGTGCCAGCTCACCGACCGGGACAGGGGGGCGGCCCCAGCATTTT. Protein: CASSPTGTGGRPQHF.

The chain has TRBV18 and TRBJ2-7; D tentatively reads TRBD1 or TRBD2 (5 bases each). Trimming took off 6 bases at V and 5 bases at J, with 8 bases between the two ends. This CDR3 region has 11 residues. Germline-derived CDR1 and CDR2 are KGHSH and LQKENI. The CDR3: CASSVGDEQYF. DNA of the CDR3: TGTGCCAGCTCTGTGGGGGACGAGCAGTACTTC. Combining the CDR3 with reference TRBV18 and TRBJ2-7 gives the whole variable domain NAGVMQNPRHLVRRRGQEARLRCSPMKGHSHVYWYRQLPEEGLKFMVYLQKENIIDESGMPKERFSAEFPKEGPSILRIQQVVRGDSAAYFCASSVGDEQYFGPGTRLTVT.

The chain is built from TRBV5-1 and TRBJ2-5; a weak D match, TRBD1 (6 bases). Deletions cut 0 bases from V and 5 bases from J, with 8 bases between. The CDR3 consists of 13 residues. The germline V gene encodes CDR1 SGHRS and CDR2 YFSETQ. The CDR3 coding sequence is TGCGCCAGCAGCTTGGCAGGGGCGGAGACCCAGTACTTC. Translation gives CASSLAGAETQYF.

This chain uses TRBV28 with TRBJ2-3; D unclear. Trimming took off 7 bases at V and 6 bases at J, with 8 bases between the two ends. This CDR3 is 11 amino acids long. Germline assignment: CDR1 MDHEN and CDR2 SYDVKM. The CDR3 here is CASMSFDTQYF. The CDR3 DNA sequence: TGTGCCAGCATGTCATTTGATACGCAGTATTTT.

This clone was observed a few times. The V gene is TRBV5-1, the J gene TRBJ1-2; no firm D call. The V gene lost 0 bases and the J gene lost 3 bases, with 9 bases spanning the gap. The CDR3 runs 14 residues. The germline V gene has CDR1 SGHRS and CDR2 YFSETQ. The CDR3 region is CASSLEDVDYGYTF. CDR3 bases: TGCGCCAGCAGCTTGGAGGACGTGGACTATGGCTACACCTTC.

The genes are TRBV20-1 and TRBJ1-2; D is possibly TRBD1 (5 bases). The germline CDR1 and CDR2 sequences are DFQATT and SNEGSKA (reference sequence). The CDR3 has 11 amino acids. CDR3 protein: CSPPPGEAYTF. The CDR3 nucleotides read TGCAGCCCCCCCCCGGGGGAAGCCTACACCTTC.

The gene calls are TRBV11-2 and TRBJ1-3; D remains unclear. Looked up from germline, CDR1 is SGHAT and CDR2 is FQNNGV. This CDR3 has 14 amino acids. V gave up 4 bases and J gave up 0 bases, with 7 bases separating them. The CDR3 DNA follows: TGTGCCAGCAGCTCAATACTCTCTGGAAACACCATATATTTT. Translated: CASSSILSGNTIYF.

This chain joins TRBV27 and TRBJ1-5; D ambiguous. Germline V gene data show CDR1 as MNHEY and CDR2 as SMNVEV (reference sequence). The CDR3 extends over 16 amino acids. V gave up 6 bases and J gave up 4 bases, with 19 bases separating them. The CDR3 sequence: CASSPTGPQGNQPQHF. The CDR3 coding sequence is TGTGCCAGCAGCCCGACCGGCCCACAAGGGAATCAGCCCCAGCATTTT.

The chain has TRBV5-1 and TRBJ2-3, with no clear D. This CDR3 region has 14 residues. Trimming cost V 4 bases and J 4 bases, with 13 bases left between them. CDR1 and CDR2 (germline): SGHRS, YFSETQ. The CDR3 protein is CASSEPGGADTQYF. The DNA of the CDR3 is TGCGCCAGCAGCGAACCGGGTGGGGCAGATACGCAGTATTTT. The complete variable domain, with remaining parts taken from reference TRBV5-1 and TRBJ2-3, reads KAGVTQTPRYLIKTRGQQVTLSCSPISGHRSVSWYQQTPGQGLQFLFEYFSETQRNKGNFPGRFSGRQFSNSRSEMNVSTLELGDSALYLCASSEPGGADTQYFGPGTRLTVL.

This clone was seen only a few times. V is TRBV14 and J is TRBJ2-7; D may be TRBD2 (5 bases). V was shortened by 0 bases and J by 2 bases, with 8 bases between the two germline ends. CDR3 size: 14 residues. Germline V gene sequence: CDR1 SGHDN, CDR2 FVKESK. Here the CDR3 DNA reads TGTGCCAGCAGCCAAGATGGACTCCCCTACGAGCAGTACTTC. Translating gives CASSQDGLPYEQYF.

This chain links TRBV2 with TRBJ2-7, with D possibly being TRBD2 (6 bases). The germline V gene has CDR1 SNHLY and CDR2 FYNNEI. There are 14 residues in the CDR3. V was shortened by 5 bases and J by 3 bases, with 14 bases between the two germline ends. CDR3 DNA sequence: TGTGCCAGCAGTATCCGGGACTGGAGCTACGAGCAGTACTTC. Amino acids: CASSIRDWSYEQYF.